One and the same sample provided the 27 T cell receptor beta chains below, sequenced in a study of blood T cell repertoires in COVID-19. Assay used: immunoSEQ multiplex PCR; TCRdb lists only in-frame clones, some missing. The sample lists roughly 400,000 clones; roughly 92% were seen once. Material: PBMCs or T cells enriched from blood (not recorded which). Receptors were obtained from a woman aged 40-49 years who had been exposed to COVID-19.

This chain joins TRBV6-1 and TRBJ1-4; 10 bases line up with TRBD1. The CDR3 has 15 residues. V lost 3 bases to trimming and J lost 7 bases; unmatched junction nucleotides: 5. Germline CDR1 and CDR2: MNHNS and SASEGT. The CDR3, as DNA: TGTGCCAGCAGTGACGACAGGGGGCGTAGTGAAAAACTGTTTTTT. Protein product: CASSDDRGRSEKLFF.

The rearrangement uses TRBV7-9 and TRBJ1-2, with 8 bases matching TRBD1. Germline CDR1 is SEHNR and CDR2 is FQNEAQ (reference sequence). With 5 bases clipped from V and 6 bases from J, the junction kept 2 bases outside the gene matches. CDR3 size: 12 residues. As DNA, the CDR3 is TGTGCCAGCAGCCAGACAGGGGATGGCTACACCTTC. Translated, it gives CASSQTGDGYTF.

This clone was picked up one time. Mismatch with germline at one junction end may stem from a read error. This chain links TRBV7-7 with TRBJ2-7; 11 bases fit TRBD2. This CDR3 spans 15 amino acids. Germline V gene lookup returns CDR1 SSHAT and CDR2 FNYEAQ (reference sequence). The CDR3 protein is CASSPIAGGPYEQYF. The CDR3 DNA sequence: TGTGCTAGCAGTCCTATAGCGGGAGGGCCCTACGAGCAGTACTTC.

The J gene is TRBJ2-2, the V gene TRBV10-3; possibly TRBD1 for D (6 bases). The CDR3 loop spans 15 amino acids. Germline V lookup: CDR1 ENHRY, CDR2 SYGVKD. V gave up 3 bases and J gave up 0 bases, with 8 bases separating them. Written as DNA, the CDR3 is TGTGCCATCAGTGATCAGGGGCCGAACACCGGGGAGCTGTTTTTT. It specifies CAISDQGPNTGELFF.

The chain joins TRBV7-9 to TRBJ1-1; 7 bases line up with TRBD1. Germline V lookup: CDR1 SEHNR, CDR2 FQNEAQ (reference sequence). There are 13 residues in the CDR3. Trimming at V came to 4 bases and at J to 9 bases, leaving 8 bases not matched to a gene. CDR3: CASSSGQDLKAFF. CDR3 sequence (DNA): TGTGCCAGCAGCTCTGGACAGGACCTCAAAGCTTTCTTT.

The chain joins TRBV3-1 (or the pseudogene TRBV3-2) to TRBJ2-7, with D possibly TRBD2 on 7 matching bases. Germline CDR1 reads LGHDT; CDR2 reads YNNKEL (reference sequence). CDR3 length: 16 residues. Trimming removed 4 bases from V and 0 bases from J, with 16 bases in between. The CDR3 region has the DNA TGTGCCAGCAGCCCGAGGGCGGGGGCAAGCTCCTACGAGCAGTACTTC. This encodes CASSPRAGASSYEQYF.

The V call is TRBV9, the J call TRBJ2-5; 11 bases are a match to TRBD2. CDR1 and CDR2 from the germline V gene are SGDLS and YYNGEE. Germline trimming cut 0 bases from V and 5 bases from J; bases unmatched to any gene: 6. The CDR3 has 16 amino acids. CDR3 DNA sequence: TGTGCCAGCAGCGTAGTTAGCGGGGGGGCGAAGGAGACCCAGTACTTC. This encodes CASSVVSGGAKETQYF.

The chain couples TRBV30 to TRBJ2-3, with D tentatively TRBD2 (6 bases). In germline, CDR1 is GTSNPN, CDR2 SVGIG (reference sequence). This CDR3 has 13 amino acids. Trimming took off 3 bases at V and 2 bases at J, with 9 bases between the two ends. The CDR3 region is CAWRVAATDTQYF. DNA for the CDR3: TGTGCCTGGAGGGTAGCGGCCACAGATACGCAGTATTTT.

The V gene is TRBV19, the J gene TRBJ2-1; D remains unclear. The V gene's germline CDR1 is LNHDA and CDR2 SQIVND (reference sequence). This CDR3 has 17 amino acids. Trimming cost V 4 bases and J 3 bases, with 19 bases left between them. This CDR3 reads CASSTRRVNSIYNEQFF. For the CDR3, the DNA is TGTGCCAGTAGTACCCGCCGCGTCAACAGTATCTACAATGAGCAGTTCTTC.

This chain uses TRBV3-1 (or the pseudogene TRBV3-2) with TRBJ1-2, with 10 bases matching TRBD1. The CDR3 covers 15 residues. Per germline, CDR1 LGHDT and CDR2 YNNKEL (reference sequence). J was trimmed by 4 bases and V by 4 bases; bases with no gene match: 6. CDR3 DNA: TGTGCCAGCAGCCCCGGACAGGGGGGGGTCTATGGCTACACCTTC. Its translation: CASSPGQGGVYGYTF.

The rearrangement uses TRBV18 and TRBJ2-5; tentative D call: TRBD1 (5 bases). Germline V gives CDR1 KGHSH, CDR2 LQKENI. V was cut by 6 bases and J by 1 base, with 9 bases left in between. The CDR3 has 13 residues. DNA of the CDR3: TGTGCCAGCTCGAGTGGGGCCCAAGAGACCCAGTACTTC. It translates to CASSSGAQETQYF.

As DNA, the CDR3 is TGTGCCAGCAGCCAAGAACAGGGTGTTATCTATGGCTACACCTTC. This codes for CASSQEQGVIYGYTF. This sequence joins TRBV4-2 and TRBJ1-2; a possible D gene is TRBD1 (6 bases). The V gene's germline CDR1 is LGHNA and CDR2 YNFKEQ. The CDR3 covers 15 residues. V was trimmed by 0 bases and J by 4 bases, leaving 12 bases between them.

The V and J genes are TRBV9 and TRBJ2-5; 7 nucleotides agree with TRBD2. Germline lookup yields CDR1 SGDLS and CDR2 YYNGEE. This CDR3 region has 16 residues. After removal of 0 bases from V and 1 base from J, the junction contained 6 bases not matched to a gene. CDR3 in amino acids: CASSVVASGAQETQYF. The CDR3 bases are TGTGCCAGCAGCGTAGTGGCTAGCGGAGCCCAAGAGACCCAGTACTTC.

The V gene is TRBV7-6, the J gene TRBJ1-1, with D maybe TRBD1 (5 bases). CDR1 is SGHVS and CDR2 is FNYEAQ in the germline V gene. The CDR3 extends over 14 amino acids. Trimming removed 5 bases at V and 5 bases at J, with 15 bases between. CDR3 in amino acids: CASSVGSRGTEAFF. DNA of the CDR3: TGTGCCAGCAGCGTAGGGTCGCGGGGGACTGAAGCTTTCTTT.

This chain links TRBV5-1 with TRBJ2-7; 7 bases agree with TRBD1. Germline V gene data show CDR1 as SGHRS and CDR2 as YFSETQ. J lost 4 bases, V lost 0 bases, and 4 bases had no gene match. This CDR3 region has 14 residues. CDR3: CASSLAEGAYEQYF. CDR3 nucleotide sequence: TGCGCCAGCAGCTTGGCCGAGGGGGCATACGAGCAGTACTTC.

The chain couples TRBV2 to TRBJ1-6; maybe TRBD1 (5 bases). Germline V gives CDR1 SNHLY, CDR2 FYNNEI. The CDR3 covers 16 residues. V gave up 0 bases and J gave up 13 bases, with 19 bases separating them. The CDR3 protein is CASSEAWGGRNYPLHF. The CDR3 coding sequence is TGTGCCAGCAGTGAAGCATGGGGCGGACGTAATTATCCCCTCCACTTT.

The V gene is TRBV9, the J gene TRBJ1-4, with D tentatively TRBD1 (6 bases). This CDR3 has 14 amino acids. V was cut by 5 bases and J by 5 bases, with 13 bases left in between. Germline CDR1 and CDR2: SGDLS and YYNGEE. The CDR3 DNA reads as TGTGCCAGCAGTTTATCAGGGGAGAATGAAAAACTGTTTTTT. This sequence encodes CASSLSGENEKLFF.

The chain recombines TRBV5-1 with TRBJ2-3; 10 bases fit TRBD1. Germline lookup yields CDR1 SGHRS and CDR2 YFSETQ. V shed 4 bases and J 6 bases; nucleotides not matched to a gene: 5. The CDR3 is 14 residues long. The CDR3 region has the DNA TGCGCCAGCAGCCCTGACAGGGGGCTCGATACGCAGTATTTT. It encodes CASSPDRGLDTQYF.

On this clone itself: The sample holds other DNA sequences that translate to the same CDR3. This rearrangement joins TRBV30 to TRBJ1-1; 7 bases are a match to TRBD1. Germline CDR1 GTSNPN, CDR2 SVGIG (reference sequence). This CDR3 is built from 13 residues. With V trimmed by 3 bases and J by 4 bases, 5 bases remained unmatched. CDR3 sequence (DNA): TGTGCCTGGAGGCGACAGGGCGGCACTGAAGCTTTCTTT. It is translated as CAWRRQGGTEAFF.

This clone was detected a few times. V usage is TRBV7-9 and J usage is TRBJ1-1; no clear D gene. Trimming took off 4 bases at V and 11 bases at J, with 14 bases between the two ends. The CDR3 totals 12 residues. Germline assignment: CDR1 SEHNR and CDR2 FQNEAQ (reference sequence). The CDR3 bases are TGTGCCAGCAGCTCGCGCGGCGGAGGGGCTTTCTTT. Encoded protein: CASSSRGGGAFF.

CDR3 DNA: TGTGCCAGCAGCCCTCCTCCGGGACAGGGCTCGGCAACTAATGAAAAACTGTTTTTT. As protein: CASSPPPGQGSATNEKLFF. The rearrangement joins TRBV5-4 to TRBJ1-4; 9 bases agree with TRBD1. With 4 bases clipped from V and 0 bases from J, the junction kept 13 bases outside the gene matches. CDR1 and CDR2 (germline): SGHNT, YYREEE (reference sequence). This CDR3 region has 19 residues.

J is TRBJ1-6 and V is TRBV7-3; 7 bases fit TRBD1. CDR3 length: 15 residues. Germline CDR1 SGHTA, CDR2 FQGTGA. The ends lost 0 bases at V and 6 bases at J; junction bases unmatched: 2. The CDR3 loop reads CASSLTGQSNSPLHF. The CDR3 DNA sequence: TGTGCCAGCAGCTTAACGGGACAGAGTAATTCACCCCTCCACTTT. Supplemented by reference TRBV7-3 and TRBJ1-6, the full variable domain reads GAGVSQTPSNKVTEKGKYVELRCDPISGHTALYWYRQSLGQGPEFLIYFQGTGAADDSGLPNDRFFAVRPEGSVSTLKIQRTERGDSAVYLCASSLTGQSNSPLHFGNGTRLTVT.

The V and J genes are TRBV7-2 and TRBJ1-1, with D possibly matching TRBD1 (5 bases). Trimming pared 10 bases from V and 0 bases from J, leaving 18 bases between. CDR1 and CDR2 from the germline V gene are SGHTA and FQGNSA. The CDR3 consists of 15 residues. The CDR3 reads CANRGGQDMNTEAFF. The CDR3 nucleotides read TGTGCCAACCGGGGAGGCCAGGACATGAACACTGAAGCTTTCTTT.

This clone showed up just a few times. The genes are TRBV20-1 and TRBJ2-4, with unresolved D. The V end was cut by 3 bases, the J end by 0 bases, with 6 bases between. This CDR3 has 13 amino acids. Per germline, CDR1 DFQATT and CDR2 SNEGSKA (reference sequence). CDR3 nucleotide sequence: TGCAGTGCTAGTGATCTAGCCAAAAACATTCAGTACTTC. Translation gives CSASDLAKNIQYF.

The chain combines TRBV4-3 with TRBJ2-3; 9 nucleotides align to TRBD1. V gave up 2 bases and J gave up 0 bases; unmatched junction bases: 6. The CDR3 contains 17 residues. CDR1 LGHNA and CDR2 YSLEER come from the germline V gene. The CDR3 here is CASSQQTGGSSTDTQYF. In DNA form, the CDR3 reads TGCGCCAGCAGCCAACAAACAGGGGGCTCAAGCACAGATACGCAGTATTTT.

This clone was observed a few times. This chain connects TRBV11-1 to TRBJ2-7; D might be TRBD2 (7 bases). The V end lost 8 bases, the J end lost 2 bases, and 16 bases lay between the germline ends. CDR1 is SGHAT, CDR2 FQDESV, per germline (reference sequence). There are 14 residues in the CDR3. This chain's CDR3 is CASRKGGSTYEQYF. CDR3 coding DNA: TGTGCCAGCCGCAAGGGGGGGAGCACCTACGAGCAGTACTTC.

The CDR3 DNA reads as TGTGCCAGCAGCTTTCGGGGGCCGCTTGGGGCCAGGGGGTTCGTGGGTCAGCCCCAGCATTTT. The encoded protein is CASSFRGPLGARGFVGQPQHF. This chain connects TRBV7-8 to TRBJ1-5; 7 bases match TRBD1. V lost 3 bases and J lost 6; bases outside the gene matches: 26. Germline lookup yields CDR1 SGHVS and CDR2 FQNEAQ. The CDR3 contains 21 residues.